This is a list of T cell receptor beta chains from one sample in a study of shared clonotypes between healthy human individuals. The data were produced by immunoSEQ multiplex PCR, yet TCRdb's version contains in-frame clones alone and is incomplete. The table includes more than 450,000 clones, 79% detected once. Specimen: PBMCs. These receptors were taken from a woman in her thirties or forties in good health. Some clones in this sample may be carry-over from other donors' samples. CDR3s leave out the opening cysteine and the closing phenylalanine or tryptophan. A D gene is named only where the DNA matches it firmly. Only part of the rows carry a size: once, few, many, or a class if the clone is expanded.

ASSEARQPQH,-,-,TRBV6-1,TRBJ1-5
SALIPGTQY,-,-,TRBV20-1,-
ASSLTSGTQETQY,-,TRBD2,TRBV5-4,TRBJ2-5
ASSSGQGRDTQY,-,TRBD1,TRBV27,TRBJ2-3
ATSRSATGNTIY,few,-,TRBV15,TRBJ1-3
ASRPLAASSYEQY,-,TRBD2,TRBV27,TRBJ2-7
ASLAGTYYEQY,-,-,TRBV2,TRBJ2-7
ASSDETLTKAF,-,-,TRBV25-1,TRBJ1-1
ASSPRAAGVRFTEAF,-,-,TRBV4-1,TRBJ1-1
ASSPSSATDTQY,-,-,TRBV18,TRBJ2-3
ASSQARSSTDTQY,-,-,TRBV4-3,TRBJ2-3
SVEESSGRRLVRTDTQY,-,TRBD2,TRBV29-1,TRBJ2-3
ASTPTSGGNEQF,-,TRBD2,TRBV28,TRBJ2-1
ASSPGDRANYGYT,-,-,TRBV27,TRBJ1-2
ATSRARLVQETQY,-,-,TRBV15,TRBJ2-5
SVEEAGGGTEAF,-,TRBD1,TRBV29-1,TRBJ1-1
ASSLRFQGEQY,few,-,TRBV5-1,TRBJ2-7
ASSVGDHRNIQY,few,-,TRBV28,TRBJ2-4
ASSLSSWSTDTQY,-,-,TRBV5-1,TRBJ2-3
ASSEGLAGWPPEQY,many,TRBD2,TRBV5-6,TRBJ2-7
ASSDGDRLAGDQF,-,TRBD2,TRBV10-1,TRBJ2-1
ASSFWGTGNQETQY,-,-,TRBV7-2,TRBJ2-5
ASREGTSGRGEQF,-,TRBD2,TRBV2,TRBJ2-1
ASSPQGGVATGELF,-,-,TRBV7-3,TRBJ2-2
ASSGQGINEQF,-,TRBD1,TRBV2,TRBJ2-1
ASSYSRDSSNQPQH,-,TRBD1,TRBV6-6,TRBJ1-5
ASTKAGDHTNEQF,-,TRBD2,TRBV19,TRBJ2-1
SVEGASDYNEQF,once,-,TRBV29-1,TRBJ2-1
ASSLVSGLHEQY,once,-,TRBV28,TRBJ2-7
ASSDNRRGSNEQF,-,-,TRBV10-2,TRBJ2-1
ASSSSLAGAKSSTDTQY,-,TRBD2,TRBV11-2,TRBJ2-3
ASSPNGGPDTQY,many,-,TRBV18,TRBJ2-3
ASSLSYGVEQY,-,-,TRBV7-6,TRBJ2-7
SVLLSDGRPQH,-,-,TRBV29-1,TRBJ1-5
ASSFDRAGEQY,-,TRBD1,TRBV7-7,TRBJ2-7
ASSILFGSQF,-,-,TRBV19,TRBJ2-1
SVERPGSYGYT,many,-,TRBV29-1,TRBJ1-2
ASSLDGSTEAS,-,-,TRBV7-9,TRBJ1-1
ASNPRGRGLSNYGYT,-,-,TRBV27,TRBJ1-2
ASSLERETDTQY,-,-,TRBV11-2,TRBJ2-3
ASSTLGVREAF,-,-,TRBV6-5,TRBJ1-1
ASSLVPGTGDEQY,-,TRBD1,TRBV7-3,-
ASSLLEVGELF,-,-,TRBV9,TRBJ2-2
ASSLDRGEPQH,-,TRBD1,TRBV18,TRBJ1-5
AWSPLGGGGHEQF,-,-,TRBV30,TRBJ2-1
ASSLSRETQY,-,-,TRBV27,TRBJ2-5
ASSMRGKTEAF,-,-,TRBV19,TRBJ1-1
ASSRRTGAVSYNEQF,-,TRBD1,TRBV4-2,TRBJ2-1
ASRISGSYEQY,-,TRBD2,TRBV28,TRBJ2-7
ASSSRIRADNEQF,-,-,TRBV7-8,TRBJ2-1
ASSLGAGQGTDTQY,-,TRBD1,TRBV7-2,TRBJ2-3
ASSEYGGSYNEQF,-,TRBD2,TRBV2,TRBJ2-1
AAGLAGGESKTQY,-,TRBD2,TRBV19,TRBJ2-5
ASSQEGQGLAGMWEQY,-,TRBD2,TRBV14,TRBJ2-7
ASGGTVYEQY,-,-,TRBV2,TRBJ2-7